These 3 T cell receptor beta chains originate from one sample sequenced in a study of blood T cell repertoires in COVID-19. Sequencing was performed with immunoSEQ multiplex PCR; in TCRdb, only in-frame clones are kept and a portion is missing. The sample contains around 100,000 clones, around four fifths of which appear only once. The sequenced sample consisted of peripheral blood. The receptors here all came from a man between 50 and 59 years old with active or convalescent COVID-19.

This chain links TRBV5-5 with TRBJ2-7; D perhaps matches TRBD1 (6 bases). The CDR3 is 13 residues long. V was trimmed by 4 bases and J by 4 bases, leaving 12 bases between them. CDR1 and CDR2 from the germline V gene are SGHKS and YYEKEE (reference sequence). CDR3 protein: CASSPGQFYEQYF. In DNA, the CDR3 is TGTGCCAGCAGCCCCGGACAGTTTTACGAGCAGTACTTC.

This clone was observed many times. V usage is TRBV11-3 and J usage is TRBJ1-2, with 8 bases that match TRBD1. Germline CDR1 is SGHNT and CDR2 is YENEEA. This CDR3 region has 14 residues. With 2 bases clipped from V and 6 bases from J, the junction kept 5 bases outside the gene matches. For the CDR3, the DNA is TGTGCCAGCAGCTTACAGGGGGCGAAGGATGGCTACACCTTC. Translation: CASSLQGAKDGYTF.

J is TRBJ1-1 and V is TRBV29-1; possibly TRBD1 for D (5 bases). V lost 8 bases, J lost 1 base, and 8 bases lay in between. The CDR3 covers 11 residues. Germline V lookup: CDR1 SQVTM, CDR2 ANQGSEA. CDR3: CSLQENTEAFF. In nucleotides, the CDR3 is TGCAGCCTACAGGAGAACACTGAAGCTTTCTTT.